This T cell receptor (beta chain) comes out of a study of T cells in localized non-small cell lung cancer. The CDR3 is 14 amino acids. V lost 2 bases, J lost 4 bases, and 11 bases lay in between. Germline V CDR1 and CDR2: LNHDA, SQIVND (reference sequence). The adjacent lung that was sampled lay at least 2 cm from the tumor margin and showed no atypia. The protocol was immunoSEQ multiplex PCR, while the TCRdb copy is restricted to in-frame clones and leaves out a portion. The data show some 890 clones, roughly a fifth seen once. The chain recombines TRBV19 with TRBJ1-2; D gene unclear. Sequences were derived from normal lung tissue next to the tumor, sampled before any cancer treatment. The source of this sequence is a woman aged 35-75 years with stage II lung adenocarcinoma. CDR3: CASSITNSIYGYTF. The CDR3 coding sequence is TGTGCCAGTAGTATAACGAACAGTATCTATGGCTACACCTTC.